The 27 T cell receptor beta chains in this list originate from one sample, sequenced in a study of T cells in Graves' hyperthyroidism and ophthalmopathy. What was amplified from RNA transcripts were TCR beta CDR3 regions. HTBI primers were used for first-round RT-PCR of the TCR CDR3. TCRdb independently ran MiXCR on the multiplex PCR reads; one entry per CDR3 protein. In the table there are 500,000 to 550,000 distinct CDR3 sequences, around 20% of which are singletons. The sample was blood. The receptors originated from a man in his forties or fifties with Graves' ophthalmopathy.

This clonotype was counted many times. V gene TRBV28 combines with J gene TRBJ2-7, with a possible D match to TRBD1 (6 bases). This CDR3 region has 13 residues. Per germline, CDR1 MDHEN and CDR2 SYDVKM. V was shortened by 2 bases and J by 5 bases, with 10 bases between the two germline ends. The CDR3 DNA reads TGTGCCAGCAGTTTAGAAACAGGGCACGAGCAGTACTTC. Translating it yields CASSLETGHEQYF.

The rearrangement links TRBV20-1 to TRBJ1-2; D not resolved. The V and J ends lost 0 bases and 3 bases respectively, with 11 bases between them. The germline V gene has CDR1 DFQATT and CDR2 SNEGSKA (reference sequence). This CDR3 has 14 amino acids. The CDR3 DNA sequence: TGCAGTGCTAGAGAAGATAGGGCTCACTATGGCTACACCTTC. Amino acid sequence: CSAREDRAHYGYTF.

This clonotype came up a few times. This rearrangement joins TRBV20-1 to TRBJ2-7; TRBD2 matches 8 bases. Unmatched junction bases numbered 12, after V lost 5 bases and J lost 6 bases. CDR1 and CDR2 (germline): DFQATT, SNEGSKA (reference sequence). The CDR3 length is 14 residues. CDR3 coding DNA: TGCAGTGCTCACTCCGGGACTAGAGGGGGCGAGCAGTACTTC. Amino acid sequence: CSAHSGTRGGEQYF.

This clonotype has ten or more counts. Its ends do not fully match the called genes, so a read error is possible. The rearrangement uses TRBV7-9 and TRBJ2-7; the D gene is possibly TRBD1 (5 bases). Per germline, CDR1 SEHNR and CDR2 FQNEAQ (reference sequence). The CDR3 has 13 amino acids. CDR3 DNA sequence: TGTGCCAGCAGTTTAGCAGGGTCCTACGAGCAGTACTTC. The encoded protein is CASSLAGSYEQYF.

This clonotype was seen ten or more times. The chain employs TRBV12-3 or TRBV12-4 and TRBJ2-5, with D unclear. The CDR3 is 13 residues long. V lost 6 bases, J lost 4 bases, and 12 bases lay in between. CDR3 protein: CASRAGYRETQYF. CDR3 DNA sequence: TGTGCCAGCAGGGCAGGTTACAGAGAGACCCAGTACTTC.

This clonotype was observed many times. The chain joins TRBV2 to TRBJ2-1; 13 bases are a match to TRBD2. The germline V gene encodes CDR1 SNHLY and CDR2 FYNNEI. This CDR3 is built from 15 residues. With 4 bases clipped from V and 3 bases from J, the junction kept 0 bases outside the gene matches. The CDR3 sequence: CASSGLAGGYNEQFF. CDR3 sequence (DNA): TGTGCCAGCAGTGGACTAGCGGGAGGCTACAATGAGCAGTTCTTC.

This clonotype was observed a handful of times. CDR3 region: CASSRDRAGAGELFF. For the CDR3, the DNA is TGTGCCAGCAGCCGCGACAGGGCTGGGGCCGGGGAGCTGTTTTTT. The chain couples TRBV9 to TRBJ2-2; 7 positions agree with TRBD1. The CDR3 spans 15 residues. V dropped 4 bases and J dropped 6; count of bases not matched to a gene: 9. Germline V gene data show CDR1 as SGDLS and CDR2 as YYNGEE.

The chain links TRBV20-1 to TRBJ1-1, with a tentative D call TRBD1 (6 bases). CDR3 size: 12 residues. Between the trimmed V and J ends, which lost 5 bases and 4 bases, there was a span of 11 bases. Germline-derived CDR1 and CDR2 are DFQATT and SNEGSKA (reference sequence). In nucleotides, the CDR3 is TGCAGTGCTCCCCCCAGGGGCACTGAAGCTTTCTTT. Protein: CSAPPRGTEAFF.

This clonotype has a count of ten or more. This chain connects TRBV5-1 to TRBJ1-1; D gene unclear. The CDR3 extends over 15 amino acids. V shed 4 bases and J shed 1 base, with 14 bases lying between them. Per the germline V gene, CDR1 is SGHRS and CDR2 is YFSETQ. The CDR3 DNA is TGCGCCAGCAGCCCCCCAGAGAACGGGAACACTGAAGCTTTCTTT. Residues: CASSPPENGNTEAFF.

The rearrangement joins TRBV27 to TRBJ1-4; no clear D gene. Germline CDR1 and CDR2: MNHEY and SMNVEV (reference sequence). Trimming left V 6 bases short and J 8 bases short, with 13 bases between. The CDR3 spans 13 residues. The CDR3 region has the DNA TGTGCCAGCAGCAGCGTAACCCTGGAAAAACTGTTTTTT. Translation gives CASSSVTLEKLFF.

This chain joins TRBV19 and TRBJ2-1, with unresolved D. Trimming took 3 bases from V and 8 from J, leaving 14 bases between them. Looked up from germline, CDR1 is LNHDA and CDR2 is SQIVND (reference sequence). This CDR3 is 14 amino acids long. The CDR3 DNA is TGTGCCAGTAGTATTCGGGTTCCGTCGGATGAGCAGTTCTTC. Translating gives CASSIRVPSDEQFF.

This clonotype came up many times. The rearrangement uses TRBV5-8 and TRBJ1-2, with D hard to call. V lost 0 bases to trimming and J lost 4 bases, with 10 bases between them. The germline V gene encodes CDR1 SGHTS and CDR2 YDEGEE. The CDR3 runs to 14 residues. The CDR3 DNA sequence: TGTGCCAGCAGCTTGGGTAGGACGGCCTATGGCTACACCTTC. This translates into CASSLGRTAYGYTF.

This clonotype has a handful of counts. The chain links TRBV6-1 to TRBJ2-3, with TRBD1 identical over 8 bases. Germline CDR1 and CDR2: MNHNS and SASEGT. This CDR3 is 13 amino acids long. V lost 10 bases and J lost 2; bases outside the gene matches: 5. CDR3 loop: CATRTGITDTQYF. CDR3 nucleotide sequence: TGTGCCACCAGGACAGGGATCACAGATACGCAGTATTTT.

The chain is built from TRBV19 and TRBJ2-1; 9 nucleotides line up with TRBD2. CDR1 is LNHDA, CDR2 SQIVND, per germline (reference sequence). This CDR3 is 16 amino acids long. Trimming removed 2 bases from V and 6 bases from J; junction bases left unmatched: 8. CDR3 bases: TGTGCCAGTAGTATAAGGGCCAGCGGGGGGTTCAATGAGCAGTTCTTC. It encodes CASSIRASGGFNEQFF. The full variable domain, completed using reference TRBV19 and TRBJ2-1, is DGGITQSPKYLFRKEGQNVTLSCEQNLNHDAMYWYRQDPGQGLRLIYYSQIVNDFQKGDIAEGYSVSREKKESFPLTVTSAQKNPTAFYLCASSIRASGGFNEQFFGPGTRLTVL.

About this clonotype itself: A much larger clone lies one base from this, so it may be a read error. V usage is TRBV7-8 and J usage is TRBJ1-2, with TRBD1 matching 7 bases. This CDR3 is 14 amino acids long. J lost 4 bases, V lost 1 base, and 3 bases had no gene match. Germline V lookup: CDR1 SGHVS, CDR2 FQNEAQ. CDR3 DNA sequence: TGTGCCAGCAGCTTAGAGGGGGCGGGCTATGGCTACACCTTC. Translated, it gives CASSLEGAGYGYTF.

CDR3 loop: CASSEMVGGTEAFF. As DNA, the CDR3 is TGTGCCAGCAGTGAAATGGTGGGTGGCACTGAAGCTTTCTTT. The rearrangement uses TRBV25-1 and TRBJ1-1; no reliable D call. The V gene's germline CDR1 is MGHDK and CDR2 SYGVNS. The germline V and J ends were trimmed by 2 bases and 4 bases, with 11 bases remaining between them. The CDR3 is 14 amino acids.

This clonotype was counted between two and nine times. The CDR3 nucleotides read TGTGCCTGGAGGTCTACGGTGGGTTCACCCCTCCACTTT. This encodes CAWRSTVGSPLHF. The chain uses TRBV30 and TRBJ1-6; unclear D gene. The ends were cut back, 3 bases at V and 9 bases at J, with 12 bases in the middle. Germline V gene lookup returns CDR1 GTSNPN and CDR2 SVGIG (reference sequence). This CDR3 is 13 amino acids long.

The chain combines TRBV4-3 with TRBJ2-2; D uncertain. The CDR3 spans 14 residues. Germline loops: CDR1 LGHNA, CDR2 YSLEER. The V end was cut by 4 bases, the J end by 5 bases, with 11 bases between. Here the CDR3 DNA reads TGCGCCAGCAGCCGTCTCCCATCAACCGGGGAGCTGTTTTTT. This gives the protein CASSRLPSTGELFF.

This clonotype has at least ten counts. The V and J genes are TRBV2 and TRBJ1-6; D is unresolved. Germline V gene lookup returns CDR1 SNHLY and CDR2 FYNNEI. The CDR3 has 14 amino acids. V shed 8 bases and J shed 9 bases, with 17 bases lying between them. The CDR3 DNA follows: TGTGCCAGCGTCCCAGGAGGTTGGAGTTCACCCCTCCACTTT. It specifies CASVPGGWSSPLHF.

In its sample, this clonotype was seen many times. This chain connects TRBV3-1 to TRBJ2-5; D is uncertain. The CDR3 spans 12 residues. CDR1 LGHDT and CDR2 YNNKEL come from the germline V gene (reference sequence). The V gene lost 6 bases and the J gene lost 5 bases, with 10 bases spanning the gap. CDR3: CASRASGETQYF. CDR3 DNA sequence: TGTGCCAGCAGGGCCTCGGGCGAGACCCAGTACTTC.

This clonotype appeared a few times. The V and J genes are TRBV9 and TRBJ2-7; a possible D gene is TRBD2 (6 bases). The V end was cut by 0 bases, the J end by 5 bases, with 18 bases between. Per germline, CDR1 SGDLS and CDR2 YYNGEE. This CDR3 spans 16 amino acids. CDR3 DNA: TGTGCCAGCAGCGTAGAAGGGGACTCACGCGGGGACGAGCAGTACTTC. It specifies CASSVEGDSRGDEQYF.

This clonotype was seen at least ten times. The genes are TRBV3-1 and TRBJ2-1; D remains ambiguous. Germline V CDR1 and CDR2: LGHDT, YNNKEL (reference sequence). V lost 0 bases and J 10 bases, leaving 16 bases between the germline ends. The CDR3 spans 15 residues. The CDR3 DNA sequence: TGTGCCAGCAGCCAAGACGTCATTCGGGCCTCCGAGCAGTTCTTC. Translating gives CASSQDVIRASEQFF.

This clonotype was seen repeatedly, ten times or more. This chain joins TRBV28 and TRBJ1-2, with D perhaps TRBD1 (6 bases). CDR3 size: 12 residues. V shed 6 bases and J shed 4 bases, with 9 bases lying between them. Germline values: CDR1 MDHEN, CDR2 SYDVKM. Here the CDR3 reads CASSRGLYGYTF. In nucleotides, the CDR3 is TGTGCCAGCAGCAGGGGCCTCTATGGCTACACCTTC.

The J gene is TRBJ1-5, the V gene TRBV28; no firm D call. The CDR3 length is 15 residues. Per germline, CDR1 MDHEN and CDR2 SYDVKM. Trimming stripped 1 base from V and 4 bases from J, with 11 bases between. As DNA, the CDR3 is TGTGCCAGCAGTTTATTCCAGGCCGAAAATCAGCCCCAGCATTTT. Its protein is CASSLFQAENQPQHF. Complete variable domain (other parts from reference TRBV28 and TRBJ1-5): DVKVTQSSRYLVKRTGEKVFLECVQDMDHENMFWYRQDPGLGLRLIYFSYDVKMKEKGDIPEGYSVSREKKERFSLILESASTNQTSMYLCASSLFQAENQPQHFGDGTRLSIL.

There are a few counts of this clonotype. The chain recombines TRBV7-2 with TRBJ1-2, with unresolved D. The V and J ends lost 5 bases and 5 bases respectively, with 12 bases between them. Germline V gene sequence: CDR1 SGHTA, CDR2 FQGNSA. This CDR3 spans 13 amino acids. CDR3 sequence (DNA): TGTGCCAGCAGCCCCTTTCGAACTTATGGCTACACCTTC. The encoded protein is CASSPFRTYGYTF.

This clonotype was detected many times. V is TRBV20-1 and J is TRBJ2-3; the D gene is possibly TRBD1 (6 bases). CDR3 length: 12 residues. Germline V gene data show CDR1 as DFQATT and CDR2 as SNEGSKA (reference sequence). V was trimmed by 6 bases and J by 3 bases, leaving 10 bases between them. The CDR3 DNA is TGCAGTGCCGTGACAGGTACAGATACGCAGTATTTT. Its protein is CSAVTGTDTQYF.

This clonotype was counted ten times or more. This rearrangement joins TRBV28 to TRBJ2-7; 7 bases agree with TRBD2. The germline V gene encodes CDR1 MDHEN and CDR2 SYDVKM. This CDR3 region has 14 residues. V shed 6 bases and J 5 bases; nucleotides not matched to a gene: 10. The CDR3 loop reads CASRRAGVIDEQYF. The CDR3 nucleotides read TGTGCCAGCAGAAGGGCGGGAGTCATTGACGAGCAGTACTTC.